The rows below give T cell receptor beta chains drawn from one sample of a study of T cell repertoires in cytomegalovirus infection. TCRdb used MiXCR to reprocess the reads, holding one entry per CDR3 protein. This sample carries 500,000 or so distinct CDR3 sequences, approximately 17% of them seen once, and the ten largest clones take about 24%. The sample consisted of CD8+ T cells from PBMCs. All receptors derive from a human donor in good health (CMV status not recorded). Some clones in this sample may be carry-over from other donors' samples. Both conserved end residues are part of each CDR3. The order of the fields is J gene, V gene, CDR3 protein.

TRBJ1-5,TRBV4-2,CASSEGGGQISNQPQHF
TRBJ2-1,TRBV28,CASSVAYYNEQFF
TRBJ2-1,TRBV5-1,CASSMTSGGLPYNEQFF
TRBJ2-3,TRBV19,CASSMGQRTTDTQYF
TRBJ1-2,TRBV28,CASSFLSRDRAYGYTF
TRBJ2-5,TRBV9,CASSTGTGVETQYF
TRBJ1-1,TRBV7-6,CASSFGTGGENEAFF
TRBJ2-3,TRBV7-8,CASSSLQPGERTDTQYF
TRBJ2-1,TRBV19,CASRDRAVYNEQFF
TRBJ1-2,TRBV4-2,CASSPITGTNQGGYTF
TRBJ1-2,TRBV7-9,CASSRDRVDYGYTF
TRBJ1-1,TRBV28,CASSQGRRRTEAFF
TRBJ1-1,TRBV10-3,CAISVDRRGANTEAFF
TRBJ2-3,TRBV24-1,CATSDSQAPWRTDTQYF
TRBJ2-7,TRBV7-9,CASSGSGDREGLAGYEQYF
TRBJ2-7,TRBV28,CASSFLRVEIHEQYF
TRBJ2-7,TRBV6-7,CASSYSRAGGHSYEQYF
TRBJ1-3,TRBV28,CASSYRSSGNTIYF
TRBJ2-1,TRBV7-3,CASTPGAGGYNEQFF
TRBJ1-1,TRBV5-4,CASRDGDGEPEAFF
TRBJ1-2,TRBV25-1,CASSASEANYGYTF
TRBJ2-1,TRBV5-6,CASSLELAGANEQFF
TRBJ2-7,TRBV27,CASSLRGHPYEQYF